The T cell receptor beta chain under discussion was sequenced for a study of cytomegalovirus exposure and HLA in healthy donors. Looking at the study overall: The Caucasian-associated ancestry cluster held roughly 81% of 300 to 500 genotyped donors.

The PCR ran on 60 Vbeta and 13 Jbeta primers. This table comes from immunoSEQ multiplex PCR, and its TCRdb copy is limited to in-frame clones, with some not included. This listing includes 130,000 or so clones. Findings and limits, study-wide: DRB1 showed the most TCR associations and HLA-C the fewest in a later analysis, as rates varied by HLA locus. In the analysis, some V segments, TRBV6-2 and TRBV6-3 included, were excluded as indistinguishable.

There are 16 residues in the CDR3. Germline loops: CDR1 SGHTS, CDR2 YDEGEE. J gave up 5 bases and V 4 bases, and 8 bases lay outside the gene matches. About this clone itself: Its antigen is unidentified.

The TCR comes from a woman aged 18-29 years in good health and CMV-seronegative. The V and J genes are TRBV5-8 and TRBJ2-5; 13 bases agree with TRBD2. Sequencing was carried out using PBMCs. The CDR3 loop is CASSVGLAGERETQYF. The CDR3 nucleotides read TGTGCCAGCAGCGTAGGACTAGCGGGAGAGCGGGAGACCCAGTACTTC.